This TCR beta chain is from a study of shared clonotypes between healthy human individuals. Clones were read by immunoSEQ multiplex PCR, and TCRdb kept only the in-frame ones, dropping some. The data show a few million clones, approximately 95% seen once. V lost 0 bases to trimming and J lost 4 bases; unmatched junction nucleotides: 6. Germline V lookup: CDR1 PRHDT, CDR2 FYEKMQ (reference sequence). The CDR3 sequence is 17 residues long. Sample: naive CD4+ T cells from PBMCs. Documented subset: CD45RA+ positively selected. The chain joins TRBV13 to TRBJ2-2; TRBD1 matches at 9 bases. This TCR derives from a young man in good health. Some clones in this sample may be carry-over from other donors' samples. As DNA, the CDR3 is TGTGCCAGCAGCTTAGGGTGGGGGACAGGGATCACCGGGGAGCTGTTTTTT. It encodes CASSLGWGTGITGELFF.